This entry lists 10 T cell receptor beta chains sequenced from one sample in a study of blood T cell repertoires in COVID-19. Sequencing used immunoSEQ multiplex PCR; TCRdb keeps in-frame clones, though not all of them. Of 110,000 or so clones in the sample, around four fifths were seen once. Specimen: peripheral blood. Receptors were obtained from a woman between 40 and 50 years old with acute or convalescent COVID-19.

The chain joins TRBV5-1 to TRBJ2-3; no firm D call. Germline V lookup: CDR1 SGHRS, CDR2 YFSETQ. CDR3 length equals 14 residues. V lost 0 bases and J lost 4, with 9 bases in between. Here the CDR3 DNA reads TGCGCCAGCAGCTTGGACATTCAATCAGATACGCAGTATTTT. It specifies CASSLDIQSDTQYF.

The chain joins TRBV10-3 to TRBJ2-5; 10 bases agree with TRBD1. There are 13 residues in the CDR3. V dropped 5 bases and J dropped 4; count of bases not matched to a gene: 1. CDR1 and CDR2 (germline): ENHRY, SYGVKD. The CDR3 DNA follows: TGTGCCATCAGTCGGGACAGGGGAGAGACCCAGTACTTC. It specifies CAISRDRGETQYF.

This rearrangement joins TRBV7-2 to TRBJ1-1; 11 bases are a match to TRBD1. The CDR3 has 16 residues. Trimming cost V 0 bases and J 4 bases; bases outside gene matches: 4. The germline CDR1 and CDR2 sequences are SGHTA and FQGNSA. The CDR3 DNA follows: TGTGCCAGCAGCTTAGCCCGGACAGGGGGCAGCACTGAAGCTTTCTTT. Its translation is CASSLARTGGSTEAFF.

The rearrangement uses TRBV7-9 and TRBJ1-4, with D possibly being TRBD1 (6 bases). Germline CDR1 reads SEHNR; CDR2 reads FQNEAQ (reference sequence). Trimming shortened V by 4 bases and J by 3 bases, and 15 bases separated the two germline ends. This CDR3 contains 16 residues. CDR3: CASSSPTGRPNEKLFF. The CDR3 DNA reads as TGTGCCAGCAGCTCCCCCACAGGGCGGCCTAATGAAAAACTGTTTTTT.

This chain joins TRBV7-2 and TRBJ1-1; 9 bases are a match to TRBD1. CDR1 and CDR2 from the germline V gene are SGHTA and FQGNSA. This CDR3 contains 13 residues. Unmatched junction bases numbered 7, after V lost 3 bases and J lost 11 bases. CDR3 in amino acids: CASSFLGTGLAFF. The CDR3 DNA sequence: TGTGCCAGCAGCTTTCTGGGGACAGGGCTGGCTTTCTTT.

This chain links TRBV7-9 with TRBJ1-3; no firm D call. Germline values: CDR1 SEHNR, CDR2 FQNEAQ (reference sequence). This CDR3 is built from 12 residues. The ends were cut back, 5 bases at V and 2 bases at J, with 4 bases in the middle. The CDR3 loop reads CASSLTGNTIYF. The DNA for the CDR3 is TGTGCCAGCAGCCTAACTGGAAACACCATATATTTT.

There are a few counts of this clone. This chain connects TRBV7-2 to TRBJ2-3, with TRBD1 matching over 10 bases. The CDR3 is 19 amino acids. Trimming at V came to 2 bases and at J to 5 bases, leaving 16 bases not matched to a gene. Germline CDR1 reads SGHTA; CDR2 reads FQGNSA. This CDR3 reads CASSLIGYMGQGRIDTQYF. In DNA, the CDR3 is TGTGCCAGCAGCTTAATAGGATACATGGGACAGGGGAGGATAGATACGCAGTATTTT.

The chain employs TRBV12-3 or TRBV12-4 and TRBJ1-1; D uncertain. Trimming pared 7 bases from V and 1 base from J, leaving 10 bases between. The CDR3 extends over 13 amino acids. The CDR3 coding sequence is TGTGCCAGCATGGGCCAGACGAACACTGAAGCTTTCTTT. This gives the protein CASMGQTNTEAFF.

This rearrangement joins TRBV5-4 to TRBJ2-3; TRBD2 agrees at 14 bases. The germline CDR1 and CDR2 sequences are SGHNT and YYREEE (reference sequence). The junction had 4 bases not matched to a gene; V was cut back by 1 base and J by 3 bases. The CDR3 runs to 17 residues. This CDR3 reads CASSLRLAGGPTDTQYF. The CDR3 DNA sequence: TGTGCCAGCAGCTTGAGACTAGCGGGGGGGCCGACAGATACGCAGTATTTT.

The rearrangement joins TRBV7-2 to TRBJ2-2; tentatively, D is TRBD1 (5 bases). Germline CDR1 SGHTA, CDR2 FQGNSA. The CDR3 length is 15 residues. Trimming stripped 1 base from V and 8 bases from J, with 14 bases between. The CDR3 DNA reads as TGTGCCAGCAGCTTAGTTTCGGCTAGGACAGGGGAGCTGTTTTTT. Its translation is CASSLVSARTGELFF.